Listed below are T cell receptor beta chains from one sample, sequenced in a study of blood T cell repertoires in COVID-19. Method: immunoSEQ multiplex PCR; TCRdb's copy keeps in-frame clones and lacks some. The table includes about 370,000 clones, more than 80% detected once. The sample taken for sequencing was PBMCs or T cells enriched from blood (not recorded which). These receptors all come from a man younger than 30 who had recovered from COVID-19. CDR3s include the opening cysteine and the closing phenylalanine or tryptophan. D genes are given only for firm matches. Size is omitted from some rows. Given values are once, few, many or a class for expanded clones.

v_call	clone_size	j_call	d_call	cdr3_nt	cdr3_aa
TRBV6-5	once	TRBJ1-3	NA	TGTGCCAGCAGTTACTCCGTGGCCAGTTCTGGAAACACCATATATTTT	CASSYSVASSGNTIYF
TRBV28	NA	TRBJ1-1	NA	TGTGCCTCCTGGTCGGGGGAGAACACTGAAGCTTTCTTT	CASWSGENTEAFF
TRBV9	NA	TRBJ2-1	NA	TGTGCCAGCAGCGTAGAGGCTAGCTCCTACAATGAGCAGTTCTTC	CASSVEASSYNEQFF
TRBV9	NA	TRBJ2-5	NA	TGTGCCAGCAGCGTAAGCCCAGGGGAAGAGACCCAGTACTTC	CASSVSPGEETQYF
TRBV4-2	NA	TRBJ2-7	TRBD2	TGTGCCAGCAGCCAAGGGGGCGCAAGGGGGACTAGCGGGACGAGCTCCTACGAGCAGTACTTC	CASSQGGARGTSGTSSYEQYF
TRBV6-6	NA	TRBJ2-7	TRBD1	TGTGCCAGCACAGGGGGCAGCTACGAGCAGTACTTC	CASTGGSYEQYF
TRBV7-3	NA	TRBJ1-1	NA	TGTGCCAGCAGCCCTAGCGGGGGGCCGAACACTGAAGCTTTCTTT	CASSPSGGPNTEAFF
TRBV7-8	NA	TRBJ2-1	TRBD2	TGTGCCAGCAGCCCATGGGGGCGGGGGGGCAATGAGCAGTTCTTC	CASSPWGRGGNEQFF
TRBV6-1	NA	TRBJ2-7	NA	TGTGCCAGCAGTGAAGATACTAGTGGGTCCTACGAGCAGTACTTC	CASSEDTSGSYEQYF
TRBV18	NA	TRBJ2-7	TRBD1	TGTGCCAGCTCACAGACACAGGGGGCCTCATACGAGCAGTACTTC	CASSQTQGASYEQYF
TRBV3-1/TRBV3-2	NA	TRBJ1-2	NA	TGTGCCAGCAGCCCGCTCGCGGTGCCGGATGGCTACACCTTC	CASSPLAVPDGYTF
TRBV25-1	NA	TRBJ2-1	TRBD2	TGTGCCAGCAGCAATAGCGGGGGGCGATACAATGAGCAGTTCTTC	CASSNSGGRYNEQFF
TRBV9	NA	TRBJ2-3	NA	TGTGCCAGCAGCCTCCGTGGCAGGGGTACAGATACGCAGTATTTT	CASSLRGRGTDTQYF
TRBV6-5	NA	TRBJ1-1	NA	TGTGCCAGCAGGTCACGGGACACCTCTGAAGCTTTCTTT	CASRSRDTSEAFF
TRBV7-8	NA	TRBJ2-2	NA	TGTGCCAGCAGCTTCGGTAGCGGCCCGAACACCGGGGAGCTGTTTTTT	CASSFGSGPNTGELFF
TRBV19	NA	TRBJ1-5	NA	TGTGCCAGTCAGGGGCAGCCTAATCAGCCCCAGCATTTT	CASQGQPNQPQHF
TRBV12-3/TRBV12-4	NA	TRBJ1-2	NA	TGTGCCAGCAGTTTAGCCAGGGAAGGCTACACCTTC	CASSLAREGYTF
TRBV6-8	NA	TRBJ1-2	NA	TGTGCCAGCAGTTACTTGTCCCCGGATTTACAGGGAACCGACGGCTACACCTTC	CASSYLSPDLQGTDGYTF
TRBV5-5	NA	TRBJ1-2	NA	TGTGCCAGCAGCTTGGATCAGGGGTCGGATTTGACCTATGGCTACACCTTC	CASSLDQGSDLTYGYTF
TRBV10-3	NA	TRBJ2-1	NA	TGTGCCATCAGTGAATCCGGGAGCTCCTACAATGAGCAGTTCTTC	CAISESGSSYNEQFF
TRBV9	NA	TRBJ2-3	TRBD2	TGTGCCAGCAGCGTAGCGGGGGGGGTGACAGATACGCAGTATTTT	CASSVAGGVTDTQYF
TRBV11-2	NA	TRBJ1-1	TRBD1	TGTGCCAGCAGCTTAGTTCCGAGGACAGGGTCGGGCACTGAAGCTTTCTTT	CASSLVPRTGSGTEAFF
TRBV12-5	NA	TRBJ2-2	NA	TGTGCTAGTGGCCCGTCGGGACTTTACACCGGGGAGCTGTTTTTT	CASGPSGLYTGELFF
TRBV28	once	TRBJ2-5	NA	TGTGCCAGCAGGCCATTAGCCCCAGAGACCCAGTACTTC	CASRPLAPETQYF
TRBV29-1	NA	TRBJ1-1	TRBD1	TGCAGCGTTAGGACAGGGAACCTTAACACTGAAGCTTTCTTT	CSVRTGNLNTEAFF
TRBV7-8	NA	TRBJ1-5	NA	TGTGCCAGCAGCCTGGAGAATAGCAATCAGCCCCAGCATTTT	CASSLENSNQPQHF
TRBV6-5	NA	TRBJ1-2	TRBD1	TGTGCCAGCAGTTATCACGACAGGGTGGAGGGCTACACCTTC	CASSYHDRVEGYTF
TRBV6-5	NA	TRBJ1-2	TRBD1	TGTGCCAGCAGTACCTGGACAGGGGGCAACTATGGCTACACCTTC	CASSTWTGGNYGYTF
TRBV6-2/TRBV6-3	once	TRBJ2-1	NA	TGTGCCAGCAGTTTCCCTCAAACCGGACATAGCTCCTACAATGAGCAGTTCTTC	CASSFPQTGHSSYNEQFF
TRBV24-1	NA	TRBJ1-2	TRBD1	TGTGCCACCAGCTCCGGGAGGGGGCCTACCTATAATAGCGTCTATGGCTACACCTTC	CATSSGRGPTYNSVYGYTF
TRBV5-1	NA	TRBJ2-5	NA	TGCGCCAGCAGCTCCGGGACACTTCAAGAGACCCAGTACTTC	CASSSGTLQETQYF
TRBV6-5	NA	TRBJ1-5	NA	TGTGCCAGCAAAGAGGACAGACACAATCAGCCCCAGCATTTT	CASKEDRHNQPQHF
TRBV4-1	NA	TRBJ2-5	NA	TGCGCCAGCAGCCGTTTATTATCAGAGACCCAGTACTTC	CASSRLLSETQYF
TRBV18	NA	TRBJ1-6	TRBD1	TGTGCCAGCTCACAAACCGGGACAGCCTTTAATTCACCCCTCCACTTT	CASSQTGTAFNSPLHF
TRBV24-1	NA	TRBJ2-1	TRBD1	TGTGCCACCAGTGATTCCGAACAGGGGCCCTACAATGAGCAGTTCTTC	CATSDSEQGPYNEQFF
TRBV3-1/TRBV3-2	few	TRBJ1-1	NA	TGTGCCAGCAGGCGGGAGAACACTGAAGCTTTCTTT	CASRRENTEAFF
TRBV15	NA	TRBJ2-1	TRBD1	TGTGCCACCAGCAGGGACAGGGGATACAATGAGCAGTTCTTC	CATSRDRGYNEQFF
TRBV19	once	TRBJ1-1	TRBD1	TGTGCCAGTAGTCAACAGGGGGAAGGCACTGAAGCTTTCTTT	CASSQQGEGTEAFF
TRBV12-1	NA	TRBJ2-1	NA	TGTGCCAGCAGCTTTACGGGTGGCAATGAGCAGTTCTTC	CASSFTGGNEQFF
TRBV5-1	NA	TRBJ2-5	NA	TGCGCCAGCAGCCGAAGCGTGACAGCCGGAGAGACCCAGTACTTC	CASSRSVTAGETQYF
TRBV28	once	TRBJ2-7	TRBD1	TGTGCCAGCAGTTTGAAAGGACAGGGGGCCTACGAGCAGTACTTC	CASSLKGQGAYEQYF
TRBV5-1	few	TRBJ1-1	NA	TGCGCCAGCAGCTTTGGGCTTTTGGACACTGAAGCTTTCTTT	CASSFGLLDTEAFF
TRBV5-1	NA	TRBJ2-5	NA	TGCGCCAGCAGCATGACTCCGGGGACCCAGTACTTC	CASSMTPGTQYF
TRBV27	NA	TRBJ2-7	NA	TGTGCCAGCAGTTTACTTAGCTCCTACGAGCAGTACTTC	CASSLLSSYEQYF
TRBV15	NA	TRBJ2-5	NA	TGTGCCACCAGCAGAGAACGAGGCGTCCCGTTCCAAGAGACCCAGTACTTC	CATSRERGVPFQETQYF
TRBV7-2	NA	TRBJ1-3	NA	TGTGCCATCAAACAGACGCAGAACTCTGGAAACACCATATATTTT	CAIKQTQNSGNTIYF